This is a list of T cell receptor beta chains from one sample in a study of metastatic and nonmetastatic thyroid tumors. With MiXCR, TCRdb reprocessed the PCR reads. The profile covers 30,000 to 45,000 clones, with under 30% appearing a single time and roughly 10% taken by the ten largest. The source material was blood. The receptors shown here come from a male donor with papillary thyroid cancer or a benign thyroid nodule (not recorded which). Some clones in this sample may be carry-over from other donors' samples. CDR3s include the opening cysteine and the closing phenylalanine or tryptophan. A D gene is named only where the DNA matches it firmly. A row's size may be missing; if present it is once, few, many or a size class.

d_gene,v_gene,abundance,j_gene,CDR3aa,CDR3nt
NA,TRBV18,NA,TRBJ2-7,CASSPPSLDSYEQYF,TGTGCCAGCTCACCACCCTCGCTTGATTCCTACGAGCAGTACTTC
NA,TRBV6-2/TRBV6-3,NA,TRBJ1-4,CASSASGHYNEKLFF,TGTGCCAGCAGTGCCTCGGGACACTATAATGAAAAACTGTTTTTT
NA,TRBV7-3,NA,TRBJ2-7,CASSLTGGYEQYF,TGTGCCAGCAGCTTAACAGGGGGCTACGAGCAGTACTTC
TRBD1,TRBV5-8,few,TRBJ1-1,CASLNRGSTEAFF,TGTGCCAGTCTAAACAGGGGTTCCACTGAAGCTTTCTTT
NA,TRBV5-6,many,TRBJ1-2,CASSHDKNYGYTF,TGTGCCAGCAGCCACGACAAGAACTATGGCTACACCTTC
TRBD2,TRBV6-1,once,TRBJ2-2,CASSRIAGVPGTGELFF,TGTGCCAGCAGTAGAATAGCGGGAGTGCCGGGCACCGGGGAGCTGTTTTTT
NA,TRBV18,NA,TRBJ1-2,CASSPPEGPAVYGYTF,TGTGCCAGCTCACCACCAGAAGGCCCCGCGGTCTATGGCTACACCTTC
NA,TRBV20-1,NA,TRBJ1-1,CSASPSSWNTEAFF,TGCAGTGCTAGTCCAAGCAGCTGGAACACTGAAGCTTTCTTT
TRBD2,TRBV27,few,TRBJ2-1,CASSISSGSRDEQFF,TGTGCCAGCAGCATCTCTAGCGGATCCAGGGATGAGCAGTTCTTC
TRBD1,TRBV6-1,few,TRBJ1-4,CASSGVRGQPSTNEKLFF,TGTGCCAGCAGTGGGGTAAGGGGGCAGCCCTCAACTAATGAAAAACTGTTTTTT
NA,TRBV20-1,medium-sized,TRBJ1-2,CSARDSGDIPRNYGYTF,TGCAGTGCTAGAGATTCAGGGGACATACCCCGTAACTATGGCTACACCTTC
TRBD2,TRBV11-3,NA,TRBJ2-7,CASSRTSIHGQYF,TGTGCCAGCAGCAGGACTAGCATCCACGGGCAGTACTTC
NA,TRBV20-1,many,TRBJ2-7,CSARVPADYEQYF,TGCAGTGCTAGAGTACCCGCGGACTACGAGCAGTACTTC
TRBD1,TRBV20-1,NA,TRBJ1-2,CSARGTANYGYTF,TGCAGTGCTAGGGGGACAGCAAACTATGGCTACACCTTC
NA,TRBV20-1,NA,TRBJ2-3,CSAVFGSGWETDTQYF,TGCAGTGCCGTCTTTGGGAGCGGGTGGGAGACAGATACGCAGTATTTT
NA,TRBV7-3,NA,TRBJ2-3,CASSLGGPDTQYF,TGTGCCAGCAGCTTAGGTGGACCAGATACGCAGTATTTT
NA,TRBV4-1,NA,TRBJ1-3,CASSQEKAGTGNTIYF,TGCGCCAGCAGCCAAGAAAAGGCAGGGACTGGAAACACCATATATTTT
NA,TRBV6-1,few,TRBJ1-2,CASSARQVPVGYGYTF,TGTGCCAGCAGTGCTCGACAGGTCCCAGTTGGCTATGGCTACACCTTC
TRBD2,TRBV7-3,many,TRBJ2-1,CASSFGTSGRHEQFF,TGTGCCAGCAGCTTCGGGACTAGCGGGAGACATGAGCAGTTCTTC
TRBD1,TRBV28,NA,TRBJ1-1,CASSTGTGVGTEAFF,TGTGCCAGCAGTACCGGGACAGGGGTAGGCACTGAAGCTTTCTTT